This TCR beta chain was observed in a study of molecular identifiers for immune sequencing clone quantification. V lost 3 bases, J lost 0 bases, and 7 bases stayed unmatched. Germline V lookup: CDR1 DFQATT, CDR2 SNEGSKA (reference sequence). This CDR3 region has 15 residues. This clonotype was seen at least ten times. TCRdb reprocessed the PCR reads with MiXCR, giving one entry per CDR3 protein. In the table there are over 550,000 distinct CDR3 sequences, 25% of which are singletons. The gene calls are TRBV20-1 and TRBJ2-7, with 8 bases lining up with TRBD2. The TCR comes from a human donor in good health. Some libraries in this study had Jurkat cell RNA spiked in. Sequenced: naive CD8+ T cells from blood, with Jurkat cell RNA spiked in. Subset defined: FACS-sorted CD8+CD4-CCR7+CD45RA+ naive T cells. The CDR3 region is CSASAREALSYEQYF. The CDR3, as DNA: TGCAGTGCTAGCGCGCGGGAGGCTCTCTCCTACGAGCAGTACTTC.